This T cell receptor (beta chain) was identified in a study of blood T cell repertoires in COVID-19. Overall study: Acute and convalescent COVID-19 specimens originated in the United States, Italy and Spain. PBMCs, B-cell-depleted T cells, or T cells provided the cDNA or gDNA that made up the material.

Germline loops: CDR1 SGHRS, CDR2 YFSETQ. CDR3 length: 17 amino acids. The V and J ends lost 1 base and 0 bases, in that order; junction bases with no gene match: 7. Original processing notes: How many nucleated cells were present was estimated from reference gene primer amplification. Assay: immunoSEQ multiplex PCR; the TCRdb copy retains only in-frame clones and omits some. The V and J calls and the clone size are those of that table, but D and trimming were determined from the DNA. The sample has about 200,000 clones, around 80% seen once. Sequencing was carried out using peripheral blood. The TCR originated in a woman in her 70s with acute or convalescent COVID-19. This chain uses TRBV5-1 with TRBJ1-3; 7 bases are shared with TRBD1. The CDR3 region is CASSLRQGTDSGNTIYF. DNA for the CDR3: TGCGCCAGCAGCTTGAGACAGGGAACAGACTCTGGAAACACCATATATTTT.